What follows describes a single T cell receptor beta chain. Antigen: not known. A much larger clone lies one base from this, so it may be a read error. This sample is drawn from a study of T cells in Graves' hyperthyroidism and ophthalmopathy. Looking at the study overall: Peripheral blood was drawn at first diagnosis, prior to all treatment.

Germline loops: CDR1 KGHSH, CDR2 LQKENI. This CDR3 has 15 amino acids. Overall study findings and caveats: Blood also showed most of the thyroid clonotypes that were expanded above 0.001. Separation of ophthalmopathy from stable hyperthyroidism was achieved by a 13 V-J model.

RNA transcripts served as the template for amplifying TCR beta CDR3 regions. HTBI primers were employed in a first-round RT-PCR of the TCR CDR3. TCRdb reprocessed the multiplex PCR reads via MiXCR and lists one record per CDR3 protein. The sample has around 340,000 distinct CDR3 sequences, 16% seen once. Orbital computed tomography, thyroid ultrasound, serum thyroxine and TRAb, and clinical symptoms together informed the diagnoses. This clonotype was sampled from a man aged 25-45 years with Graves' hyperthyroidism. Sequencing was carried out using blood. The chain has TRBV18 and TRBJ1-1, with D possibly TRBD1 on 5 matching bases. CDR3 DNA: TGTGCCAGCCCACCAGGGCCAGGGCGGGACACTGAAGCTTTCTTT. Amino acids: CASPPGPGRDTEAFF. Full variable domain (rest looked up from reference TRBV18 and TRBJ1-1): NAGVMQNPRHLVRRRGQEARLRCSPMKGHSHVYWYRQLPEEGLKFMVYLQKENIIDESGMPKERFSAEFPKEGPSILRIQQVVRGDSAAYFCASPPGPGRDTEAFFGQGTRLTVV.